The present T cell receptor (beta chain) was sequenced within a study of glioma-infiltrating T cells. TCR alpha and beta CDR3 regions were amplified from RNA using iRepertoire nested multiplex PCR. TCRdb itself ran the multiplex PCR reads through MiXCR, one entry per CDR3 protein. The data hold approximately 120,000 distinct CDR3 sequences, with more than 20% observed a single time. Germline CDR1 reads MNHEY; CDR2 reads SVGEGT. The ends were cut back, 0 bases at V and 1 base at J, with 13 bases in the middle. The CDR3 loop spans 16 amino acids. In its sample, this clonotype was seen many times. The TCR originated in a human donor with low-grade glioma or glioblastoma, undergoing nonglioma brain surgery, or in good health (not recorded which). This sequence joins TRBV6-2 or TRBV6-3 and TRBJ2-7; D unresolved. The sample was glioma tissue, nonneoplastic brain tissue, or PBMCs (not recorded which). The CDR3 loop reads CASSYSRQTPSYEQYF. The CDR3 nucleotides read TGTGCCAGCAGTTACTCCCGCCAGACCCCGTCCTACGAGCAGTACTTC.